A single sample is the source of the 4 T cell receptor beta chains below, sequenced in a study of Tregs in tolerant kidney transplant recipients. Assay: immunoSEQ multiplex PCR; the TCRdb copy retains only in-frame clones and omits some. The sample contains about 110,000 clones, around 90% of which appear only once. Sample: CD4+ T cells from blood, taken before the transplant. These receptors all stem from a human donor who received a combined kidney and bone marrow transplant.

This clone was counted a few times. The CDR3 here is CASSLVGSSYNEQFF. CDR3 in DNA: TGTGCCAGCAGCTTAGTGGGGAGCTCCTACAATGAGCAGTTCTTC. The chain uses TRBV7-9 and TRBJ2-1, with D possibly TRBD2 on 5 matching bases. Trimming stripped 1 base from V and 0 bases from J, with 7 bases between. The CDR3 is 15 amino acids. The germline CDR1 and CDR2 sequences are SEHNR and FQNEAQ (reference sequence).

This chain joins TRBV29-1 and TRBJ2-1, with D possibly matching TRBD2 (5 bases). CDR3 size: 14 residues. CDR1 and CDR2 from the germline V gene are SQVTM and ANQGSEA. Trimming cost V 3 bases and J 2 bases, with 11 bases left between them. In DNA, the CDR3 is TGCAGCGTTGATACTAGACAAGCCTACAATGAGCAGTTCTTC. It encodes CSVDTRQAYNEQFF.

This clone was recorded only once. The chain employs TRBV2 and TRBJ1-5; the match to TRBD1 covers 7 bases. The CDR3 covers 17 residues. Germline-derived CDR1 and CDR2 are SNHLY and FYNNEI. Losses at the gene ends were 5 bases for V and 0 bases for J; bases not matched to a gene: 10. Written as DNA, the CDR3 is TGTGCCAGCAGTAAATCGACAGGGCCCTATAGCAATCAGCCCCAGCATTTT. As protein: CASSKSTGPYSNQPQHF.

V usage is TRBV15 and J usage is TRBJ1-4; D gene uncertain. CDR1 is LNHNV, CDR2 YYDKDF, per germline (reference sequence). V was cut by 0 bases and J by 1 base, with 6 bases left in between. The CDR3 consists of 15 residues. The CDR3 sequence is CATSREARTNEKLFF. CDR3 DNA sequence: TGTGCCACCAGCAGAGAGGCCAGAACTAATGAAAAACTGTTTTTT.